Below are 13 T cell receptor beta chains sequenced from a single sample in a study of neurological immune-mediated disorders. TCRdb recomputed calls from the 5' RACE reads with MiXCR, one row per CDR3 protein. The sample has tens of thousands of distinct CDR3 sequences, around 10% seen once. The sequenced sample consisted of PBMCs. The receptors stem from a man aged 40-49 years in good health.

This clonotype was seen many times. The CDR3 loop reads CASRSTAGAQSSYNEQFF. CDR3 DNA: TGCGCCAGCAGATCCACGGCGGGAGCTCAAAGCTCCTACAATGAGCAGTTCTTC. J is TRBJ2-1 and V is TRBV5-1, with 7 bases fitting TRBD2. J lost 0 bases, V lost 5 bases, and 14 bases had no gene match. Germline V gene sequence: CDR1 SGHRS, CDR2 YFSETQ. The CDR3 loop spans 18 amino acids.

In this sample, this clonotype turned up many times. V is TRBV28 and J is TRBJ2-3; a possible D gene is TRBD1 (5 bases). Germline V gene lookup returns CDR1 MDHEN and CDR2 SYDVKM. V was pared by 6 bases and J by 4 bases, with 17 bases between. The CDR3 is 15 amino acids. In DNA form, the CDR3 reads TGTGCCAGCAGCAGGGCACCTAGTGACCCAGATACGCAGTATTTT. Residues: CASSRAPSDPDTQYF.

This clonotype has at least ten counts. The gene calls are TRBV20-1 and TRBJ2-1, with TRBD1 matching over 7 bases. Trimming at V came to 0 bases and at J to 6 bases, leaving 8 bases not matched to a gene. The CDR3 has 15 residues. Germline V lookup: CDR1 DFQATT, CDR2 SNEGSKA (reference sequence). The CDR3 region is CSARDLQGDINEQFF. The CDR3 DNA reads as TGCAGTGCTAGAGATCTCCAGGGGGATATCAATGAGCAGTTCTTC.

This clonotype was seen at least ten times. The chain is built from TRBV5-6 and TRBJ2-1; D perhaps matches TRBD2 (6 bases). Trimming pared 3 bases from V and 6 bases from J, leaving 7 bases between. The V gene's germline CDR1 is SGHDT and CDR2 YYEEEE. The CDR3 runs to 12 residues. CDR3 DNA sequence: TGTGCCAGCAGCTGGGAGGTCAATGAGCAGTTCTTC. This sequence encodes CASSWEVNEQFF.

This clonotype has ten or more counts. The rearrangement joins TRBV12-3 or TRBV12-4 to TRBJ2-1; TRBD1 matches at 7 bases. The V gene end was trimmed by 2 bases and the J gene end by 2 bases; junction bases not matched to a gene: 0. The CDR3 length is 14 residues. CDR3 nucleotides: TGTGCCAGCAGTTTAACAGGGGCCTACAATGAGCAGTTCTTC. This codes for CASSLTGAYNEQFF.

The CDR3 here is CSAPKDAAARREAFF. Written as DNA, the CDR3 is TGCAGTGCCCCAAAAGACGCGGCCGCTAGAAGGGAAGCTTTCTTT. This rearrangement joins TRBV20-1 to TRBJ1-1; D not resolved. V lost 6 bases and J 8 bases, leaving 25 bases between the germline ends. Germline CDR1 and CDR2: DFQATT and SNEGSKA (reference sequence). The CDR3 totals 15 residues.

The sample holds many counts of this clonotype. This sequence joins TRBV12-3 or TRBV12-4 and TRBJ2-3; 15 positions agree with TRBD2. This CDR3 is 17 amino acids long. J was trimmed by 3 bases and V by 5 bases; bases with no gene match: 6. The chain's CDR3 is CASSGGLAGGRTDTQYF. Here the CDR3 DNA reads TGTGCCAGCAGTGGAGGACTAGCGGGGGGGCGGACAGATACGCAGTATTTT.

This sequence joins TRBV7-6 and TRBJ2-3; 7 bases align to TRBD2. CDR1 and CDR2 from the germline V gene are SGHVS and FNYEAQ. The CDR3 has 18 residues. The V segment lost 4 bases and the J segment 6 bases; nucleotides outside the gene matches: 19. CDR3 region: CASSSGDLAGVELDTQYF. The CDR3 DNA reads TGTGCCAGCAGCTCAGGCGATTTGGCGGGAGTCGAGCTGGATACGCAGTATTTT.

This clonotype was counted at least ten times. V gene TRBV30 combines with J gene TRBJ1-2; no reliable D call. Germline V gene sequence: CDR1 GTSNPN, CDR2 SVGIG (reference sequence). The V end lost 3 bases, the J end lost 4 bases, and 9 bases lay between the germline ends. This CDR3 is 12 amino acids long. In nucleotides, the CDR3 is TGTGCCTGGAGGGGGATATCCTATGGCTACACCTTC. It yields the protein CAWRGISYGYTF.

This clonotype was seen ten or more times. The chain joins TRBV12-3 or TRBV12-4 to TRBJ2-2, with 7 nucleotides matching TRBD1. The CDR3 sequence is 15 residues long. With 5 bases clipped from V and 4 bases from J, the junction kept 7 bases outside the gene matches. Here the CDR3 reads CASSIQGFGTGELFF. The CDR3 DNA reads as TGTGCCAGCAGTATACAGGGGTTTGGCACCGGGGAGCTGTTTTTT.

As DNA, the CDR3 is TGTGCCAGCAGCTTCGGGTACCTGGGAGGCACAGATACGCAGTATTTT. This sequence encodes CASSFGYLGGTDTQYF. The chain carries TRBV7-3 and TRBJ2-3; weak D call: TRBD2 (5 bases). The CDR3 loop spans 16 amino acids. The ends were cut back, 3 bases at V and 1 base at J, with 14 bases in the middle. CDR1 SGHTA and CDR2 FQGTGA come from the germline V gene.

This clonotype came up many times. The CDR3 is CASSLDRGIPGNTIYF. The CDR3 coding sequence is TGTGCCAGCAGTTTGGACAGGGGGATACCTGGAAACACCATATATTTT. The gene calls are TRBV12-3 or TRBV12-4 and TRBJ1-3; 10 nucleotides line up with TRBD1. J lost 2 bases, V lost 3 bases, and 4 bases had no gene match. This CDR3 is built from 16 residues.

This clonotype was seen repeatedly, ten times or more. The J gene is TRBJ1-5, the V gene TRBV9; 10 bases are a match to TRBD1. The CDR3 is made up of 15 amino acids. Trimming took 0 bases from V and 7 from J; bases not matched to a gene: 4. Germline CDR1 and CDR2: SGDLS and YYNGEE. CDR3 sequence (DNA): TGTGCCAGCAGCGTAGGGGACAGGGGTCCCCAGCCCCAGCATTTT. Encoded protein: CASSVGDRGPQPQHF.